Each of the 20 T cell receptor beta chains below was sequenced from the same sample in a study of cytomegalovirus exposure and HLA in healthy donors. Amplification used 60 Vbeta primers and 13 Jbeta primers. Sequencing was performed with immunoSEQ multiplex PCR; in TCRdb, only in-frame clones are kept and a portion is missing. The sample shows 100,000 to 150,000 clones, 77% of them seen only once. Sequencing used PBMCs. All receptors derive from a woman aged 40-49 years in good health and CMV-seropositive.

V usage is TRBV7-6 and J usage is TRBJ2-7; no reliable D call. The V end lost 1 base, the J end lost 6 bases, and 7 bases lay between the germline ends. Per the germline V gene, CDR1 is SGHVS and CDR2 is FNYEAQ. The CDR3 is 12 residues long. CDR3 region: CASSLGESEQYF. The CDR3 bases are TGTGCCAGCAGCTTAGGAGAATCCGAGCAGTACTTC. The full variable domain, its missing parts supplied by reference TRBV7-6 and TRBJ2-7, is GAGVSQSPRYKVTKRGQDVALRCDPISGHVSLYWYRQALGQGPEFLTYFNYEAQQDKSGLPNDRFSAERPEGSISTLTIQRTEQRDSAMYRCASSLGESEQYFGPGTRLTVT.

The genes are TRBV5-1 and TRBJ1-1; 7 bases are shared with TRBD1. CDR1 is SGHRS, CDR2 YFSETQ, per germline. This CDR3 spans 12 amino acids. The V segment lost 7 bases and the J segment 7 bases; nucleotides outside the gene matches: 7. CDR3 protein: CASGTGEDEAFF. The CDR3 coding sequence is TGCGCCAGCGGAACAGGGGAGGATGAAGCTTTCTTT.

The V call is TRBV2, the J call TRBJ2-5; unclear D gene. The CDR3 consists of 12 residues. The V end was cut by 4 bases, the J end by 5 bases, with 8 bases between. Per germline, CDR1 SNHLY and CDR2 FYNNEI. CDR3 sequence reads: CASSGLRETQYF. DNA of the CDR3: TGTGCCAGCAGTGGTCTGAGGGAGACCCAGTACTTC.

The genes are TRBV28 and TRBJ2-2, with 15 bases lining up with TRBD2. Germline V gene lookup returns CDR1 MDHEN and CDR2 SYDVKM. The CDR3 consists of 17 residues. V dropped 10 bases and J dropped 6; count of bases not matched to a gene: 12. The CDR3 DNA reads as TGTGCCACCGGGACTAGCGGGAGGTCTGCTAGGGCCGGGGAGCTGTTTTTT. This translates into CATGTSGRSARAGELFF.

The chain links TRBV29-1 to TRBJ1-1; D not certain. The germline CDR1 and CDR2 sequences are SQVTM and ANQGSEA. This CDR3 spans 10 amino acids. V was trimmed by 4 bases and J by 5 bases, leaving 5 bases between them. CDR3 residues: CSVGETEAFF. The CDR3, as DNA: TGCAGCGTTGGTGAGACTGAAGCTTTCTTT.

The J gene is TRBJ1-2, the V gene TRBV7-3; D not resolved. There are 13 residues in the CDR3. V lost 3 bases and J lost 4, with 9 bases in between. CDR1 and CDR2 (germline): SGHTA, FQGTGA. The CDR3 DNA reads as TGTGCCAGCAGCTTTGGAACAGCCTATGGCTACACCTTC. Its protein is CASSFGTAYGYTF.

The V gene is TRBV7-8, the J gene TRBJ2-7; TRBD2 agrees at 9 bases. The CDR3 is 16 residues long. Germline lookup yields CDR1 SGHVS and CDR2 FQNEAQ. Germline trimming cut 2 bases from V and 2 bases from J; bases unmatched to any gene: 7. CDR3: CASSLSASGNPYEQYF. For the CDR3, the DNA is TGTGCCAGCAGCTTAAGTGCTAGCGGGAATCCCTACGAGCAGTACTTC.

The rearrangement links TRBV15 to TRBJ2-5; TRBD2 agrees at 9 bases. With 11 bases clipped from V and 4 bases from J, the junction kept 5 bases outside the gene matches. This CDR3 region has 12 residues. CDR1 is LNHNV and CDR2 is YYDKDF in the germline V gene (reference sequence). CDR3 loop: CAARGGGETQYF. CDR3 bases: TGTGCCGCGCGGGGGGGCGGAGAGACCCAGTACTTC.

The V call is TRBV10-1, the J call TRBJ2-1, with 13 bases lining up with TRBD2. CDR1 and CDR2 (germline): WNHNN, SYGVQD (reference sequence). V dropped 3 bases and J dropped 7; count of bases not matched to a gene: 3. CDR3 length: 15 residues. CDR3 DNA sequence: TGCGCCAGCAGTGAACTAGCGGGAGGGCAAAATGAGCAGTTCTTC. Protein: CASSELAGGQNEQFF.

The rearrangement uses TRBV28 and TRBJ1-3; D not certain. The CDR3 is 14 residues long. Germline assignment: CDR1 MDHEN and CDR2 SYDVKM. V shed 2 bases and J shed 4 bases, with 9 bases lying between them. In DNA, the CDR3 is TGTGCCAGCAGTTTAGGTGGGAGGGGAAACACCATATATTTT. Its protein is CASSLGGRGNTIYF. Complete variable domain (other parts from reference TRBV28 and TRBJ1-3): DVKVTQSSRYLVKRTGEKVFLECVQDMDHENMFWYRQDPGLGLRLIYFSYDVKMKEKGDIPEGYSVSREKKERFSLILESASTNQTSMYLCASSLGGRGNTIYFGEGSWLTVV.

For this clone: Sequence at one end of the junction differs from germline and may be a read error. The chain has TRBV7-9 and TRBJ2-7, with D possibly matching TRBD2 (5 bases). The CDR3 runs to 15 residues. Germline V gene data show CDR1 as SEHNR and CDR2 as FQNEAQ (reference sequence). CDR3 sequence reads: CSSSLWVGESHEQYF. For the CDR3, the DNA is TGTTCCAGCAGCTTATGGGTCGGGGAATCCCACGAGCAGTACTTC.

The chain recombines TRBV7-2 with TRBJ1-5, with 7 bases aligning to TRBD1. In germline, CDR1 is SGHTA, CDR2 FQGNSA. V trimming: 0 bases; J trimming: 2 bases; junction bases outside the gene matches: 1. This CDR3 has 15 residues. In DNA, the CDR3 is TGTGCCAGCAGCTTAGCAGGGGGCGGCAATCAGCCCCAGCATTTT. It codes for CASSLAGGGNQPQHF.

This clone was picked up one time. V is TRBV18 and J is TRBJ2-1; 8 nucleotides align to TRBD2. V lost 0 bases and J lost 8; bases outside the gene matches: 15. Germline V gene lookup returns CDR1 KGHSH and CDR2 LQKENI. The CDR3 has 18 residues. CDR3 coding DNA: TGTGCCAGCTCACCACCCGCCGTCACTAGCGGATTTGGGGATGAGCAGTTCTTC. It codes for CASSPPAVTSGFGDEQFF.

This chain connects TRBV6-5 to TRBJ1-2; the match to TRBD1 covers 7 bases. V lost 5 bases and J lost 8; bases outside the gene matches: 11. Germline V gene data show CDR1 as MNHEY and CDR2 as SVGAGI. The CDR3 sequence is 14 residues long. CDR3 sequence: CASSQIDRAGGYTF. The CDR3 nucleotides read TGTGCCAGCAGTCAAATCGACAGGGCGGGAGGCTACACCTTC.

The chain combines TRBV2 with TRBJ2-7, with D perhaps matching TRBD2 (6 bases). The CDR3 sequence is 15 residues long. Germline V gene sequence: CDR1 SNHLY, CDR2 FYNNEI. Between the trimmed V and J ends, which lost 2 bases and 7 bases, there was a span of 18 bases. The CDR3 nucleotides read TGTGCCAGCAGTGAACAGACTCCTACGAGCGGGGAGCAGTACTTC. Translated, it gives CASSEQTPTSGEQYF.

The chain has TRBV11-2 and TRBJ2-3, with 12 bases matching TRBD2. The CDR3 loop spans 16 amino acids. Germline values: CDR1 SGHAT, CDR2 FQNNGV. The V and J ends lost 5 bases and 4 bases, in that order; junction bases with no gene match: 7. Here the CDR3 DNA reads TGTGCCAGCAGCGCGACTAGCGGGAGTAGCCCAGATACGCAGTATTTT. As protein: CASSATSGSSPDTQYF. Filled out from reference TRBV11-2 and TRBJ2-3, the complete variable domain reads EAGVAQSPRYKIIEKRQSVAFWCNPISGHATLYWYQQILGQGPKLLIQFQNNGVVDDSQLPKDRFSAERLKGVDSTLKIQPAKLEDSAVYLCASSATSGSSPDTQYFGPGTRLTVL.

CDR3 nucleotide sequence: TGTGCCAGTAGTATGAGACACCTCTCTGGGGCCAACGTCCTGACTTTC. Translating gives CASSMRHLSGANVLTF. V and J are TRBV19 and TRBJ2-6; D not resolved. Germline V gene lookup returns CDR1 LNHDA and CDR2 SQIVND (reference sequence). The CDR3 extends over 16 amino acids. Trimming cost V 3 bases and J 0 bases, with 9 bases left between them.

The chain employs TRBV5-8 and TRBJ2-3, with D perhaps matching TRBD2 (6 bases). The CDR3 is 15 residues long. V lost 3 bases to trimming and J lost 8 bases, with 19 bases between them. Germline CDR1 is SGHTS and CDR2 is YDEGEE. CDR3 region: CASSSGTGASGTQYF. DNA for the CDR3: TGTGCCAGCAGCTCCGGGACTGGGGCTTCCGGTACGCAGTATTTT.

This clone has a handful of counts. This chain connects TRBV5-4 to TRBJ2-1; 11 nucleotides align to TRBD2. CDR1 is SGHNT, CDR2 YYREEE, per germline (reference sequence). The CDR3 spans 18 residues. Unmatched junction bases numbered 12, after V lost 2 bases and J lost 5 bases. CDR3 region: CASSFIGTSGRRNNEQFF. The CDR3 nucleotides read TGTGCCAGCAGCTTCATCGGCACTAGCGGGAGAAGGAACAATGAGCAGTTCTTC.

The chain couples TRBV9 to TRBJ1-6, with 10 bases aligning to TRBD1. CDR3 length equals 15 residues. Per the germline V gene, CDR1 is SGDLS and CDR2 is YYNGEE. V lost 1 base and J lost 10; bases outside the gene matches: 5. The CDR3 spells CASSVRGTGESPLHF. The CDR3 bases are TGTGCCAGCAGCGTACGAGGGACAGGGGAATCACCCCTCCACTTT.